This is a list of T cell receptor beta chains from one sample in a study of chemoradiotherapy in HPV16-positive cancers. Measured with immunoSEQ multiplex PCR; TCRdb has only the in-frame clones, and not every one. Of 29,000 or so clones in the sample, roughly nine tenths were seen once. Specimen: blood, collected from a patient who underwent chemoradiotherapy. The receptor source for this set is a human donor with HPV-associated anogenital cancer. Both conserved end residues are part of each CDR3. A D gene is named only where the DNA matches it firmly. Clone size, where shown, is once, few, many, or a class for clones that have expanded.

once | TRBJ2-2 | NA | TRBV7-9 | CASSPVLIEGGELFF | TGTGCCAGCAGTCCTGTCCTGATCGAAGGCGGGGAGCTGTTTTTT
few | TRBJ2-3 | NA | TRBV14 | CASSPGPSIGTDTQYF | TGTGCCAGCAGCCCGGGGCCCTCTATCGGGACAGATACGCAGTATTTT
NA | TRBJ2-1 | TRBD2 | TRBV5-1 | CASSLSGREYNEQFF | TGCGCCAGCAGCCTTAGCGGGAGGGAATACAATGAGCAGTTCTTC
NA | TRBJ1-4 | NA | TRBV7-6 | CASSSVPNNNEKLFF | TGTGCCAGCAGCTCCGTACCCAATAATAATGAAAAACTGTTTTTT
NA | TRBJ2-5 | NA | TRBV30 | CAWSTLRLPQETQYF | TGTGCCTGGAGTACCCTTAGACTGCCCCAAGAGACCCAGTACTTC
NA | TRBJ2-1 | NA | TRBV4-1 | CASSQMTGRYSNEQFF | TGCGCCAGCAGCCAGATGACTGGACGGTACAGCAATGAGCAGTTCTTC
NA | TRBJ1-5 | NA | TRBV6-1 | CASSGQVSGFLQPQHF | TGTGCCAGCAGTGGCCAAGTATCGGGTTTTCTTCAGCCCCAGCATTTT
NA | TRBJ2-2 | TRBD2 | TRBV9 | CASSVVAGAPNTGELFF | TGTGCCAGCAGCGTAGTAGCGGGGGCGCCGAACACCGGGGAGCTGTTTTTT
NA | TRBJ2-1 | TRBD2 | TRBV7-9 | CASSLLAGGPNEQFF | TGTGCCAGCAGCTTACTAGCGGGGGGGCCTAATGAGCAGTTCTTC
NA | TRBJ2-1 | NA | TRBV29-1 | CSLRGGYMYNEQFF | TGCAGCCTACGGGGCGGATATATGTACAATGAGCAGTTCTTC
once | TRBJ2-1 | NA | TRBV4-2 | CASSHSRDSTNEQFF | TGTGCCAGCAGCCATAGCCGCGACAGTACCAATGAGCAGTTCTTC
NA | TRBJ1-2 | NA | TRBV5-4 | CASSLGGGRRSGYTF | TGTGCCAGCAGCTTGGGCGGGGGACGGCGGTCGGGCTACACCTTC
NA | TRBJ2-3 | NA | TRBV28 | CASSPLKNTQYF | TGTGCCAGCAGCCCCCTTAAGAATACGCAGTATTTT
once | TRBJ2-6 | TRBD2 | TRBV10-2 | CASSDRGAGANVLTF | TGCGCCAGCAGTGATCGGGGGGCTGGGGCCAACGTCCTGACTTTC
NA | TRBJ2-7 | TRBD1 | TRBV7-8 | CASSSDRDRVTYEQYF | TGTGCCAGCAGCTCAGACCGGGACAGGGTGACCTACGAGCAGTACTTC
NA | TRBJ2-7 | NA | TRBV2 | CASSLGYSGYEQYF | TGTGCCAGCAGCCTGGGATACAGTGGCTACGAGCAGTACTTC
NA | TRBJ2-7 | NA | TRBV6-1 | CASSEARGAYEQYF | TGTGCCAGCAGTGAAGCGAGAGGGGCCTACGAGCAGTACTTC
NA | TRBJ2-1 | NA | TRBV6-1 | CASRGWNNEQFF | TGTGCCAGCCGGGGCTGGAACAATGAGCAGTTCTTC
once | TRBJ2-1 | TRBD2 | TRBV7-9 | CASSLEGYGAGGPYNEQFF | TGTGCCAGCAGCTTAGAGGGCTATGGGGCGGGAGGGCCGTACAATGAGCAGTTCTTC
NA | TRBJ1-2 | NA | TRBV13 | CASSLAGANYGYTF | TGTGCCAGCAGCTTAGCAGGGGCGAACTATGGCTACACCTTC
NA | TRBJ2-3 | NA | TRBV2 | CASTEDYLHKYF | TGTGCCAGCACCGAGGACTATCTCCACAAGTATTTT
NA | TRBJ1-1 | NA | TRBV18 | CASSQGLNTEAFF | TGTGCCAGCTCTCAGGGCCTGAACACTGAAGCTTTCTTT
NA | TRBJ1-1 | NA | TRBV20-1 | CSAFGGQGAFF | TGCAGTGCTTTTGGGGGGCAGGGGGCTTTCTTT
few | TRBJ1-1 | NA | TRBV27 | CASNPVDSPEAFF | TGTGCCAGCAATCCCGTTGACAGTCCTGAAGCTTTCTTT
NA | TRBJ1-1 | NA | TRBV19 | CASSPLWVNTEAFF | TGTGCCAGTAGCCCTCTGTGGGTGAACACTGAAGCTTTCTTT
NA | TRBJ2-4 | NA | TRBV30 | CAWSGVQAKNIQYF | TGTGCCTGGAGTGGTGTGCAAGCCAAAAACATTCAGTACTTC
NA | TRBJ2-7 | TRBD1 | TRBV18 | CASSPSTGQGAYEQYF | TGTGCCAGCTCACCCTCAACGGGACAGGGGGCTTACGAGCAGTACTTC
NA | TRBJ2-7 | NA | TRBV7-9 | CASSLATVGNEQYF | TGTGCCAGCAGCTTAGCCACCGTGGGAAACGAGCAGTACTTC
NA | TRBJ1-5 | TRBD1 | TRBV7-8 | CASSWGGGRGRDNQPQHF | TGTGCCAGCAGCTGGGGGGGCGGCAGGGGGAGGGACAATCAGCCCCAGCATTTT
NA | TRBJ2-7 | TRBD2 | TRBV6-6 | CASSKLAAKSYEQYF | TGTGCCAGCAGTAAACTAGCGGCCAAGTCCTACGAGCAGTACTTC